This T cell receptor beta chain was documented in a study of siplizumab effects on memory and regulatory T cells (dated by TCRdb to the late 2010s). With respect to the entire study: The effect of the anti-CD2 antibody siplizumab on alloreactive T-cell subsets was examined in allogeneic mixed lymphocyte reactions constructed from human PBMCs. What the authors observed across the whole study: Among mappable alloreactive CD4+ clones, an average Treg-derived fraction of about 70% was observed with siplizumab, compared with roughly 27% in control reactions. Unstimulated naive T cells appeared to be more diverse than memory T cells, and naive cells seemed to make a substantial contribution to the alloresponse. A naive or memory phenotype could not be assigned to roughly 75-97% of proliferating CD4+ or CD8+ clones. The suppressive function of proliferating Tregs from siplizumab cultures was not functionally confirmed. The cumulative frequency of alloreactive sequences traceable to unstimulated CD4+ memory T cells was significantly reduced by siplizumab. Sequences below about 10^-5 frequency were poorly captured, so only a minor fraction of alloreactive clones could be mapped to unstimulated subsets.

With respect to this clone: Its antigen remains undetermined. Base-call qualities are not available, and no considerably larger clone is one nucleotide away.

The CDR3 has 15 amino acids, counting the end cysteine and phenylalanine. Just the 45-base CDR3 DNA is kept, in frame starting at base 1. CDR1 and CDR2 are read off the germline V gene as SGHTA and FQGNSA. Deletion took 5 bases off V and 3 bases off J, with a span of 15 bases between the germline ends. The method behind the library was the immunoSEQ multiplex PCR assay. Approximately 100,000 TCR templates per sample were assayed on the deep sequencing platform. Genomic DNA extracted from sorted T cells was used for TCRbeta CDR3 sequencing. In the original analysis: Clonal analysis of TCRbeta CDR3 data was done in the R programming language. Alloreactive CD4+ and CD8+ clones were identified by comparing unstimulated samples to CFSE-low samples taken after the reaction. Alloreactive CD4+ clones were assigned to regulatory or non-regulatory origin by matching sequences to sorted unstimulated Treg and non-Treg repertoires. TCRdb re-hosts the immuneACCESS table, in-frame sequences only. Its copies lack some clones; in the studies checked, an unresolved V gene accounts for under half of them, and the cause for the rest is not known. V, J and clone size derive from that table, while D and trimming were established from the DNA sequence. The sample table records some 100,000 clones; roughly 96% of these occur just once. Clones ranked in the top ten supply 0.031% of the sample.

In three donor pairs, further sequencing was done on unstimulated CD8+ naive, CD4+ memory, CD8+ TEMRA, CD4+ naive and CD8+ effector memory subsets. Sorted unstimulated T cells and proliferating T cells recovered from mixed lymphocyte reactions underwent TCRbeta CDR3 sequencing. Fresh whole blood from 9 to 11 HLA-typed healthy donors was used to isolate PBMCs. The sample was naive CD4+ T cells sorted from blood. The cell subset or site label corresponds to: unstimulated naive T cells. The chain joins TRBV7-2 to TRBJ2-3; a tentative D call is TRBD1 (5 bases match). This TCR was recovered from a human donor in good health. The sequence in DNA is TGTGCCAGCAGCCCCAGGCGGACACCAACAGATACGCAGTATTTT. This encodes CASSPRRTPTDTQYF.